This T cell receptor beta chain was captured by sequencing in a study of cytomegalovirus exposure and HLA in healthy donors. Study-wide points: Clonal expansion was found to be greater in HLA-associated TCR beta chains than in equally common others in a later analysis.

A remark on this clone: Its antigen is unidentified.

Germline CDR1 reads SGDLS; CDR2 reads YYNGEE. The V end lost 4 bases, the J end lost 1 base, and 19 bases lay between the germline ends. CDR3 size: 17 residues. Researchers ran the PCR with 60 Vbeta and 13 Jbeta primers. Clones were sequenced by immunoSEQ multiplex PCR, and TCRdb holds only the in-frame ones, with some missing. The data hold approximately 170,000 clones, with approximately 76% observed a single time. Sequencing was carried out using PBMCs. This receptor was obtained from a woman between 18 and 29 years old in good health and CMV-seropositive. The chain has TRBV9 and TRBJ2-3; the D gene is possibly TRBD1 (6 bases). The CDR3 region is CASSPLAGDGGTDTQYF. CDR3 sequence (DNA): TGTGCCAGCAGCCCCCTAGCAGGGGATGGGGGCACAGATACGCAGTATTTT.